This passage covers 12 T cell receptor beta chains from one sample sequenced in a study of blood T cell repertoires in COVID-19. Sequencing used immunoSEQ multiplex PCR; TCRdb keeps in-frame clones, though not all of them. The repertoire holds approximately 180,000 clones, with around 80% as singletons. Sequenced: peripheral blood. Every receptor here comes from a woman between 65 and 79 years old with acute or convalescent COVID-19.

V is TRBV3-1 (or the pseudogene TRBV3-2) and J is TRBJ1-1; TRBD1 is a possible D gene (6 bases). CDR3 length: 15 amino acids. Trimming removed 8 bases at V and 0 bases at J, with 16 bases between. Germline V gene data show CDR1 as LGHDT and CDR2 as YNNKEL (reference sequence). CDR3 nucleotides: TGTGCCAGCCCCCTGCCGGGGGGCATGAACACTGAAGCTTTCTTT. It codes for CASPLPGGMNTEAFF.

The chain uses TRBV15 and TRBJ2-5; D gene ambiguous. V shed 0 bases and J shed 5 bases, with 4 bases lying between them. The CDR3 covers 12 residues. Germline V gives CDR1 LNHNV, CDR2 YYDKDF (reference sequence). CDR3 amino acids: CATSRDRETQYF. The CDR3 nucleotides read TGTGCCACCAGCAGAGATCGGGAGACCCAGTACTTC.

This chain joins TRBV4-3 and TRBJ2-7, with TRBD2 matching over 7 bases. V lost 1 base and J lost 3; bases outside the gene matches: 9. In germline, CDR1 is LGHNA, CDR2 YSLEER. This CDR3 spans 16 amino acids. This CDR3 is CASSQGHGTMVYEQYF. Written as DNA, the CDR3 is TGCGCCAGCAGCCAAGGGCACGGGACTATGGTCTACGAGCAGTACTTC.

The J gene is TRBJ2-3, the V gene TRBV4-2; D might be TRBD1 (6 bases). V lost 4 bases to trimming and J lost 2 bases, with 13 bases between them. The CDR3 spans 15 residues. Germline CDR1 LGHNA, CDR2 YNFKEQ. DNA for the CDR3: TGTGCCAGCAGCCCCCGACAGGCTCACACAGATACGCAGTATTTT. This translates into CASSPRQAHTDTQYF.

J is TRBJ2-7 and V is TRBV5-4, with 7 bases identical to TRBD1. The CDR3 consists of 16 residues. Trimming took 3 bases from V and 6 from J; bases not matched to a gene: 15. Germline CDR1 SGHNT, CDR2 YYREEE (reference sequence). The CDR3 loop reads CASSSAKGAHPFEQYF. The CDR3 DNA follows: TGTGCCAGCAGCTCGGCTAAGGGGGCCCATCCTTTCGAGCAGTACTTC. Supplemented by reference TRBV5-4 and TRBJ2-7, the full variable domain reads ETGVTQSPTHLIKTRGQQVTLRCSSQSGHNTVSWYQQALGQGPQFIFQYYREEENGRGNFPPRFSGLQFPNYSSELNVNALELDDSALYLCASSSAKGAHPFEQYFGPGTRLTVT.

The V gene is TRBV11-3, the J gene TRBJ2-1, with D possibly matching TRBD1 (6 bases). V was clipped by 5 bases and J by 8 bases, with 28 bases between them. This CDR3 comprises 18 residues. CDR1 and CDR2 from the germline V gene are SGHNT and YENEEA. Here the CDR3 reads CASSQERRLVTGLDEQFF. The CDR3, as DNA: TGTGCCAGCAGCCAAGAGCGTAGATTGGTTACAGGGTTGGATGAGCAGTTCTTC.

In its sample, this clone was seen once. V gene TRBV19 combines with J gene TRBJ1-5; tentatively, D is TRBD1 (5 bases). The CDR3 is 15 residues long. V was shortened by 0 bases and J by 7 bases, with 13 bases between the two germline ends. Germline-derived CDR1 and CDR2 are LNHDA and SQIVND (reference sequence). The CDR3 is CASSIDGAPWQPQHF. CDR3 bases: TGTGCCAGTAGTATAGATGGGGCCCCTTGGCAGCCCCAGCATTTT.

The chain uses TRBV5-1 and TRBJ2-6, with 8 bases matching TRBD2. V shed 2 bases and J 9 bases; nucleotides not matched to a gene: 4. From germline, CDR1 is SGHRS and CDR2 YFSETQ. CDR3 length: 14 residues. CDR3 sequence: CASSLYTSGNVLTF. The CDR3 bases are TGCGCCAGCAGCTTATACACTAGCGGCAACGTCCTGACTTTC.

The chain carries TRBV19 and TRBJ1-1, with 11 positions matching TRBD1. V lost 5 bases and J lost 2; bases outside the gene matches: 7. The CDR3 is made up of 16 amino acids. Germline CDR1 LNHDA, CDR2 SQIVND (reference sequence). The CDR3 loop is CASSPWTGGVNTEAFF. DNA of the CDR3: TGTGCCAGTAGTCCTTGGACAGGGGGCGTCAACACTGAAGCTTTCTTT.

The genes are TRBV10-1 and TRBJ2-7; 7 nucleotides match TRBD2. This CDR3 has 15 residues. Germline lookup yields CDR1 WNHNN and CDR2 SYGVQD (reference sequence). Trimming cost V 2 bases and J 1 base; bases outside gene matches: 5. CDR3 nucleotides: TGCGCCAGCAGTGAGGGGGGGGACCGGTCCTACGAGCAGTACTTC. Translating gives CASSEGGDRSYEQYF.

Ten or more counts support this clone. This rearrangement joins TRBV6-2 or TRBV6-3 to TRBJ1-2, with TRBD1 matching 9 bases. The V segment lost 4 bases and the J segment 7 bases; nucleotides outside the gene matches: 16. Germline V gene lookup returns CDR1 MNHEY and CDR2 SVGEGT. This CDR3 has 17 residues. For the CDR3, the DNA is TGTGCCAGCAGTTCCGGCGGGACAGGGACATTACTTGGTGGCTACACCTTC. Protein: CASSSGGTGTLLGGYTF.

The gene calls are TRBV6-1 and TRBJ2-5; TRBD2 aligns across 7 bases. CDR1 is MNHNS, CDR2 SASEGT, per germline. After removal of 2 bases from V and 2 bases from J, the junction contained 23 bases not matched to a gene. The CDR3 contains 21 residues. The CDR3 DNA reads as TGTGCCAGCAGTGAATTAAAGGAGGGGCGAGCGGGACCTCCCCGACAAGAGACCCAGTACTTC. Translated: CASSELKEGRAGPPRQETQYF.